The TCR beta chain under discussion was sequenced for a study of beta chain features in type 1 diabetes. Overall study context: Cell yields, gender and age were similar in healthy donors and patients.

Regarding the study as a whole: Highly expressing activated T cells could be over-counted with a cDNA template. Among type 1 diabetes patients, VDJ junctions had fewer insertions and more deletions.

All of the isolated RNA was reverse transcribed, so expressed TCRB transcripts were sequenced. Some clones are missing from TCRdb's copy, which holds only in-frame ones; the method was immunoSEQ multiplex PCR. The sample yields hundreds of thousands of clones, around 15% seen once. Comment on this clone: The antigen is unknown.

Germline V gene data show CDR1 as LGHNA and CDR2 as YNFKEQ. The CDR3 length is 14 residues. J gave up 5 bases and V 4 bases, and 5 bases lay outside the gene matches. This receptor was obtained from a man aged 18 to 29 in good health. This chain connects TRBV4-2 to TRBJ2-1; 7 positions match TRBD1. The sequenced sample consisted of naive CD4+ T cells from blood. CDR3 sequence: CASSPSTGNNEQFF. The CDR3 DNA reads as TGTGCCAGCAGCCCTTCGACAGGGAACAATGAGCAGTTCTTC.